The 17 T cell receptor beta chains presented below share a single source sample, sequenced in a study of blood T cell repertoires in COVID-19. Produced via immunoSEQ multiplex PCR; TCRdb's table is partial and in-frame only. The sample yields about 73,000 clones, about 88% seen once. The sample was peripheral blood. The receptors originated from an elderly man with acute or convalescent COVID-19.

The table lists this clone with a few counts. The genes are TRBV15 and TRBJ2-1; TRBD2 is a possible D gene (6 bases). CDR3 length: 16 residues. V gave up 0 bases and J gave up 2 bases, with 11 bases separating them. The V gene's germline CDR1 is LNHNV and CDR2 YYDKDF (reference sequence). The CDR3 region is CATSREPGVTYNEQFF. DNA of the CDR3: TGTGCCACCAGCAGAGAGCCGGGAGTTACCTACAATGAGCAGTTCTTC.

V gene TRBV9 combines with J gene TRBJ2-2; TRBD1 is a possible D gene (5 bases). Germline V gene data show CDR1 as SGDLS and CDR2 as YYNGEE. The germline V and J ends were trimmed by 4 bases and 8 bases, with 18 bases remaining between them. The length of the CDR3 is 15 residues. The CDR3 spells CASSSRTRQGGELFF. DNA for the CDR3: TGTGCCAGCAGCTCTCGGACCCGCCAGGGAGGGGAGCTGTTTTTT. The full variable domain, with the rest looked up from reference TRBV9 and TRBJ2-2, is DSGVTQTPKHLITATGQRVTLRCSPRSGDLSVYWYQQSLDQGLQFLIQYYNGEERAKGNILERFSAQQFPDLHSELNLSSLELGDSALYFCASSSRTRQGGELFFGEGSRLTVL.

As DNA, the CDR3 is TGTGCCAGCAGTCTTTCCAGGGGAAGCAATCAGCCCCAGCATTTT. Translated, it gives CASSLSRGSNQPQHF. This rearrangement joins TRBV6-5 to TRBJ1-5, with a weak D call TRBD1 (6 bases). Germline values: CDR1 MNHEY, CDR2 SVGAGI. Between the trimmed V and J ends, which lost 5 bases and 1 base, there was a span of 12 bases. The CDR3 length is 15 residues.

The chain is built from TRBV18 and TRBJ1-1; TRBD1 is a possible D gene (6 bases). Trimming cost V 1 base and J 1 base, with 10 bases left between them. This CDR3 is 15 amino acids long. Germline V gene lookup returns CDR1 KGHSH and CDR2 LQKENI. The CDR3, as DNA: TGTGCCAGCTCACCACTTGGACAGCAGAACACTGAAGCTTTCTTT. Encoded protein: CASSPLGQQNTEAFF.

This chain uses TRBV5-1 with TRBJ1-1, with D tentatively TRBD1 (5 bases). Germline CDR1 and CDR2: SGHRS and YFSETQ. The length of the CDR3 is 13 residues. Trimming removed 4 bases at V and 5 bases at J, with 12 bases between. CDR3 sequence reads: CASSDGGRTEAFF. The CDR3 bases are TGCGCCAGCAGCGACGGGGGGAGGACTGAAGCTTTCTTT.

The chain couples TRBV18 to TRBJ1-4; perhaps TRBD1 as D (5 bases). Germline lookup yields CDR1 KGHSH and CDR2 LQKENI. Trimming removed 2 bases from V and 7 bases from J, with 20 bases in between. The CDR3 contains 17 residues. CDR3 protein: CASSPKASRDSVEKLFF. The CDR3 coding sequence is TGTGCCAGCTCACCAAAGGCCTCGCGGGACTCGGTTGAAAAACTGTTTTTT.

As to this clone: The junction and the germline gene differ at one end; a read error may be behind it. The genes are TRBV5-1 and TRBJ2-1; TRBD2 is a possible D gene (5 bases). Germline loops: CDR1 SGHRS, CDR2 YFSETQ. This CDR3 spans 13 amino acids. This chain's CDR3 is CASSLIGMSLLIF. The CDR3 DNA sequence: TGCGCCAGCAGCTTGATCGGGATGAGCCTGTTAATCTTC.

The V call is TRBV5-1, the J call TRBJ2-7; D is ambiguous. From germline, CDR1 is SGHRS and CDR2 YFSETQ. This CDR3 contains 15 residues. Trimming took 0 bases from V and 2 from J, leaving 12 bases between them. The CDR3 coding sequence is TGCGCCAGCAGCTTGGGAGTCGGGTTCGCCTACGAGCAGTACTTC. Amino acids: CASSLGVGFAYEQYF.

The chain recombines TRBV11-2 with TRBJ2-2; the D is unclear. Deletions cut 5 bases from V and 7 bases from J, with 5 bases between. The length of the CDR3 is 11 residues. Germline V gene data show CDR1 as SGHAT and CDR2 as FQNNGV. This CDR3 is CASSILGELFF. CDR3 coding DNA: TGTGCCAGCAGCATCCTCGGGGAGCTGTTTTTT.

V gene TRBV18 combines with J gene TRBJ1-1; 8 nucleotides agree with TRBD1. CDR3 length: 16 residues. Germline CDR1 is KGHSH and CDR2 is LQKENI. V shed 5 bases, J shed 7 bases, and the junction held 15 bases outside the gene matches. The CDR3 region is CASSFQKRQGTYEAFF. CDR3 DNA: TGTGCCAGCTCATTCCAAAAGAGACAGGGGACCTATGAAGCTTTCTTT.

The CDR3 DNA reads TGTGCCAGCAGCCCTACCGGGACTAGGATAATCGGGGAGCTGTTTTTT. It codes for CASSPTGTRIIGELFF. This chain links TRBV9 with TRBJ2-2, with 8 bases identical to TRBD2. Per germline, CDR1 SGDLS and CDR2 YYNGEE. V lost 4 bases and J lost 7; bases outside the gene matches: 12. The CDR3 loop spans 16 amino acids.

The rearrangement joins TRBV7-2 to TRBJ2-2; D gene ambiguous. Deletions cut 3 bases from V and 3 bases from J, with 8 bases between. CDR3 length: 14 amino acids. Per the germline V gene, CDR1 is SGHTA and CDR2 is FQGNSA. This CDR3 is CASSLGSYTGELFF. The CDR3, as DNA: TGTGCCAGCAGCTTGGGCAGCTACACCGGGGAGCTGTTTTTT.

CDR3 protein: CASSAPGKETQYF. The CDR3 nucleotides are TGTGCCAGCAGTGCTCCAGGGAAAGAGACCCAGTACTTC. The V and J genes are TRBV6-4 and TRBJ2-5; tentative D call: TRBD1 (5 bases). Germline V CDR1 and CDR2: MRHNA, SNTAGT. This CDR3 is built from 13 residues. V was clipped by 4 bases and J by 3 bases, with 9 bases between them.

The CDR3 DNA follows: TGTGCCAGTCCCCTTGTGAGGAAAAACAGGGACCAGCCCCAGCATTTT. It translates to CASPLVRKNRDQPQHF. The chain couples TRBV5-5 to TRBJ1-5; D might be TRBD1 (6 bases). The CDR3 covers 16 residues. Trimming removed 8 bases from V and 7 bases from J, with 25 bases in between. CDR1 and CDR2 (germline): SGHKS, YYEKEE (reference sequence). The variable domain in full, with the rest retrieved from reference TRBV5-5 and TRBJ1-5, is DAGVTQSPTHLIKTRGQQVTLRCSPISGHKSVSWYQQVLGQGPQFIFQYYEKEERGRGNFPDRFSARQFPNYSSELNVNALLLGDSALYLCASPLVRKNRDQPQHFGDGTRLSIL.

About this clone itself: The same CDR3 can be traced to other DNA sequences in this sample. This chain joins TRBV7-9 and TRBJ1-1; no firm D call. The CDR3 contains 12 residues. Germline V lookup: CDR1 SEHNR, CDR2 FQNEAQ (reference sequence). Trimming stripped 3 bases from V and 1 base from J, with 3 bases between. CDR3 sequence reads: CASSFRNTEAFF. DNA of the CDR3: TGTGCCAGCAGCTTTAGGAACACTGAAGCTTTCTTT.

The V and J genes are TRBV27 and TRBJ1-2, with a weak D call TRBD1 (6 bases). The germline V gene has CDR1 MNHEY and CDR2 SMNVEV (reference sequence). V was trimmed by 6 bases and J by 7 bases, leaving 15 bases between them. The CDR3 loop spans 13 amino acids. CDR3 amino acids: CASRQGSGSGYTF. CDR3 coding DNA: TGTGCCAGCAGGCAGGGGTCTGGTAGTGGCTACACCTTC.

The chain recombines TRBV6-5 with TRBJ2-7; the match to TRBD1 covers 7 bases. The CDR3 extends over 13 amino acids. The germline CDR1 and CDR2 sequences are MNHEY and SVGAGI. Trimming took 10 bases from V and 0 from J; bases not matched to a gene: 6. As DNA, the CDR3 is TGTGCCACTGCACGGGACAGCTCCTACGAGCAGTACTTC. Translation: CATARDSSYEQYF.